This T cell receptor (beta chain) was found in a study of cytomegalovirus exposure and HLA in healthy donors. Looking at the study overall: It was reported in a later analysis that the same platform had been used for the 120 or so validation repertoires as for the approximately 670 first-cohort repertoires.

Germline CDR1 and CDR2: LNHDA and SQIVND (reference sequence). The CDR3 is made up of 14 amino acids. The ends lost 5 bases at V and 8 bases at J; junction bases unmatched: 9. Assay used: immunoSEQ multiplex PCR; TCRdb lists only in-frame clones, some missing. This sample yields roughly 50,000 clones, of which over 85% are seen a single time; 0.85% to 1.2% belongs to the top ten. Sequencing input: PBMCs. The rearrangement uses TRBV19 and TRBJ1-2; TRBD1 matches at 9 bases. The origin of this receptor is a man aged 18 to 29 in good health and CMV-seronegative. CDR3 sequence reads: CASSPTGTGHGYTF. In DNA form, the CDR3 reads TGTGCCAGTAGTCCAACCGGGACAGGGCACGGCTACACCTTC. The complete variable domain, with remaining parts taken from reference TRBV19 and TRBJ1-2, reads DGGITQSPKYLFRKEGQNVTLSCEQNLNHDAMYWYRQDPGQGLRLIYYSQIVNDFQKGDIAEGYSVSREKKESFPLTVTSAQKNPTAFYLCASSPTGTGHGYTFGSGTRLTVV.